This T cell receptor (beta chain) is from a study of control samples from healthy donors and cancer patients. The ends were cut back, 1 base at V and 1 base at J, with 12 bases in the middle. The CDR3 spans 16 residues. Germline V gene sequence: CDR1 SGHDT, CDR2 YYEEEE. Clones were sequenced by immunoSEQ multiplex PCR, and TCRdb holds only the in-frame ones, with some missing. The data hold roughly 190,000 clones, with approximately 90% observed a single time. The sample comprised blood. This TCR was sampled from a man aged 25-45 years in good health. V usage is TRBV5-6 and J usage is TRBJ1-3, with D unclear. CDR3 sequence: CASSLIAFASGNTIYF. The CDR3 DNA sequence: TGTGCCAGCAGCTTGATAGCCTTCGCATCTGGAAACACCATATATTTT. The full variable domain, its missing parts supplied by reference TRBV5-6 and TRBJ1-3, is DAGVTQSPTHLIKTRGQQVTLRCSPKSGHDTVSWYQQALGQGPQFIFQYYEEEERQRGNFPDRFSGHQFPNYSSELNVNALLLGDSALYLCASSLIAFASGNTIYFGEGSWLTVV.